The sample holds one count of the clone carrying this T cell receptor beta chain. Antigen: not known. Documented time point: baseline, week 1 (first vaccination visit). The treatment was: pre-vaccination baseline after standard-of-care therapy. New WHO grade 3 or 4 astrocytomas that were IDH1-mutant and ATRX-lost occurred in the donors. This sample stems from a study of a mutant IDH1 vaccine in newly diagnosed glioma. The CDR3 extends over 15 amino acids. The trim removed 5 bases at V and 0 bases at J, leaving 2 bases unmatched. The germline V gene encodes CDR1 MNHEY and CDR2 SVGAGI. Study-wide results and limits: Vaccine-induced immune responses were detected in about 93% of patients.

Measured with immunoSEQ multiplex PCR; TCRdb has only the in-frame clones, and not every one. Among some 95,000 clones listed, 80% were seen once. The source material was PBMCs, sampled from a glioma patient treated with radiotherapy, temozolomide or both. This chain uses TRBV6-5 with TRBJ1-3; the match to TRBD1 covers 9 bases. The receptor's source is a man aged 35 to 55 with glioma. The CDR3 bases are TGTGCCAGCAGTCGGACAGGGGCCTCTGGAAACACCATATATTTT. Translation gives CASSRTGASGNTIYF.